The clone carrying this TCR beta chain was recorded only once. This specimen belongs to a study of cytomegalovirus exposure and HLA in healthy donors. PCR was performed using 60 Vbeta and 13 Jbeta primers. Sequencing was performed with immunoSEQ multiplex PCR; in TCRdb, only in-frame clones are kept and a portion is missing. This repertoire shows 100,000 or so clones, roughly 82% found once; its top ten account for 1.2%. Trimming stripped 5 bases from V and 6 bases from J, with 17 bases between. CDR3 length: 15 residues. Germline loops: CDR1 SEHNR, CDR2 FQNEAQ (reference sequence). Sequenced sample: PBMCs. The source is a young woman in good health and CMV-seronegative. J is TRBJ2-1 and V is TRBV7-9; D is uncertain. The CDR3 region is CASSRWQAAFNEQFF. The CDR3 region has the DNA TGTGCCAGCAGCAGGTGGCAGGCCGCATTCAATGAGCAGTTCTTC.